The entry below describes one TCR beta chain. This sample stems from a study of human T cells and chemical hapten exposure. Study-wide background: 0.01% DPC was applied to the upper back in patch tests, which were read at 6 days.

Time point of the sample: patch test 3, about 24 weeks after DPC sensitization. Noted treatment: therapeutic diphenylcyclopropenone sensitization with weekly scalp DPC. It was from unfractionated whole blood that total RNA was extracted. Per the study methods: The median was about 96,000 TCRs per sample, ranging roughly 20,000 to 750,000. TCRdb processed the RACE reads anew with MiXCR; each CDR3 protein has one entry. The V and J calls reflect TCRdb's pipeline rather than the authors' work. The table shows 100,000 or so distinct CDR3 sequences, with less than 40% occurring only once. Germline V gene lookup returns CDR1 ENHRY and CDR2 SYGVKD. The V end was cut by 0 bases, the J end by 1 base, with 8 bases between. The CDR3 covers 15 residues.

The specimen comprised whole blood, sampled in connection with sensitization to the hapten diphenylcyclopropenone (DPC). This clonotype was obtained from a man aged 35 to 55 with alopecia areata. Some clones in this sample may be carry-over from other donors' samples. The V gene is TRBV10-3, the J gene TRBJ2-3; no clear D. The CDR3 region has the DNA TGTGCCATCAGTGAGTCTAGGCTTCGCACAGATACGCAGTATTTT. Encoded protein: CAISESRLRTDTQYF.